A selection of T cell receptor beta chains follows, all from one sample in a study of shared clonotypes between healthy human individuals. Profiling relied on immunoSEQ multiplex PCR, and the TCRdb table lists in-frame clones only, not all of them. Of hundreds of thousands of clones in the sample, 90% to 95% are singletons; the top ten hold approximately 0.11%. Input material: naive CD8+ T cells sorted from blood. All receptors come from a woman in her 30s in good health. The CDR3 runs from the conserved cysteine through the conserved F or W. A D gene is named only where the DNA matches it firmly. Not every row has a clone size; where given, it reads once, few, many or a size class.

D	V	size	J	DNA	CDR3
TRBD1	TRBV27	.	TRBJ2-1	TGTGCCAGCAGTTCGGACAGGGCCCTCGATGAGCAGTTCTTC	CASSSDRALDEQFF
.	TRBV7-9	.	TRBJ1-4	TGTGCCAGCAGCTTCGGAGATAATAATGAAAAACTGTTTTTT	CASSFGDNNEKLFF
.	TRBV5-6	.	TRBJ1-3	TGTGCCAGCAGCTTAAGCAGGGAAGGAATAGGAAACACCATATATTTT	CASSLSREGIGNTIYF
.	TRBV7-2	.	TRBJ2-7	TGTGCCAGCAGCCGACAGGCGGGAGAATACGAGCAGTACTTC	CASSRQAGEYEQYF
.	TRBV29-1	.	TRBJ2-1	TGCAGCGTTCAAAAAAGCACGGGACTTTACAATGAGCAGTTCTTC	CSVQKSTGLYNEQFF
TRBD2	TRBV7-9	.	TRBJ2-2	TGTGCCAGCAGCTTAGCGCCTAGCGGGAGTGGGACCACCGGGGAGCTGTTTTTT	CASSLAPSGSGTTGELFF
.	TRBV5-6	.	TRBJ2-7	TGTGCCAGCTCCCTCCGATGGTCCTACGAGCAGTACTTC	CASSLRWSYEQYF
.	TRBV7-9	.	TRBJ1-4	TGTGCCAGCAGCTTAGCCCTTAATGAAAAACTGTTTTTT	CASSLALNEKLFF
TRBD2	TRBV29-1	once	TRBJ2-7	TGCAGCGTTCGCGGGAGCTCCTACGAGCAGTACTTC	CSVRGSSYEQYF
TRBD2	TRBV7-9	.	TRBJ2-7	TGTGCCAGCAGCTCCCCGGCGGGGGGCCCCTACGAGCAGTACTTC	CASSSPAGGPYEQYF
.	TRBV4-1	.	TRBJ1-3	TGCGCCAGCAGCCAAGAGACAGACGGAAACACCATATATTTT	CASSQETDGNTIYF